The rows below give T cell receptor beta chains drawn from one sample of a study of memory CD4+ T cells and cytomegalovirus serostatus. The protocol was immunoSEQ multiplex PCR, while the TCRdb copy is restricted to in-frame clones and leaves out a portion. This table holds about 50,000 clones, around four fifths found once. Sequencing was carried out using memory CD4+ T cells from blood. The receptors were gathered from an adult in good health and CMV-seronegative. Each CDR3 is given with its conserved first and last residue. A D gene is named only where the DNA matches it firmly. Some rows have no size entry. The others give once, few or many, or a class for an expanded clone.

d_call j_call v_call clone_size cdr3_aa cdr3_nt
- TRBJ2-2 TRBV30 - CAWRWTSNTGELFF TGTGCCTGGAGATGGACCTCCAACACCGGGGAGCTGTTTTTT
- TRBJ1-2 TRBV9 - CASSVQGGGYGYTF TGTGCCAGCAGCGTACAGGGAGGGGGCTATGGCTACACCTTC
TRBD1 TRBJ1-1 TRBV7-9 - CASIIGQANTEAFF TGTGCCAGCATAATAGGACAGGCAAACACTGAAGCTTTCTTT
TRBD1 TRBJ2-3 TRBV5-4 - CASSSGGQRDTQYF TGTGCCAGCAGCTCAGGGGGCCAGAGAGATACGCAGTATTTT
- TRBJ2-2 TRBV18 - CASSPWGAGTGELFF TGTGCCAGCTCACCGTGGGGGGCCGGCACCGGGGAGCTGTTTTTT
TRBD1 TRBJ2-5 TRBV11-3 once CASSSGRDRQETQYF TGTGCCAGCAGCTCAGGCCGGGACAGACAAGAGACCCAGTACTTC
- TRBJ1-2 TRBV11-2 - CASSLDRNYGYTF TGTGCCAGCAGCTTAGACAGGAACTATGGCTACACCTTC
- TRBJ1-1 TRBV5-8 - CASSRGSVGGLNTEAFF TGTGCCAGCAGCCGGGGTTCTGTCGGGGGGCTTAACACTGAAGCTTTCTTT
TRBD1 TRBJ1-1 TRBV7-2 - CASSLGQGNTEAFF TGTGCCAGCAGCCTAGGACAGGGGAACACTGAAGCTTTCTTT
- TRBJ1-3 TRBV14 - CASSQSGESRSGNTIYF TGTGCCAGCAGCCAGTCTGGTGAGAGTCGCTCTGGAAACACCATATATTTT
TRBD1 TRBJ1-2 TRBV9 few CASSPGQGEYGYTF TGTGCCAGCAGCCCGGGACAGGGGGAGTATGGCTACACCTTC
- TRBJ2-3 TRBV5-1 - CASSSTDTDTQYF TGCGCCAGCAGCTCGACGGACACAGATACGCAGTATTTT
- TRBJ2-7 TRBV5-1 - CASSQRPGIYEQYF TGCGCCAGCAGCCAAAGACCAGGGATTTACGAGCAGTACTTC
- TRBJ2-2 TRBV5-6 - CASSPLVVRGNTGELFF TGTGCCAGCAGCCCATTAGTGGTCAGGGGGAACACCGGGGAGCTGTTTTTT
TRBD2 TRBJ2-5 TRBV2 - CASSGGTSGDQETQYF TGTGCCAGCAGTGGCGGGACTAGCGGGGACCAAGAGACCCAGTACTTC
TRBD2 TRBJ2-1 TRBV11-1 - CASSLAAGPTDEQFF TGTGCCAGCAGCTTAGCAGCGGGGCCTACAGATGAGCAGTTCTTC
- TRBJ2-1 TRBV7-8 - CASRIGQYSYNEQFF TGTGCCAGCAGAATCGGACAGTACTCCTACAATGAGCAGTTCTTC
- TRBJ2-1 TRBV7-9 - CASSLAGGDEQFF TGTGCCAGCAGCTTAGCAGGGGGAGATGAGCAGTTCTTC
- TRBJ1-2 TRBV5-1 - CASSLTVSGGYTF TGCGCCAGCAGCTTGACTGTCTCGGGCGGCTACACCTTC
- TRBJ1-1 TRBV9 medium-sized CASSVRGEWDTEAFF TGTGCCAGCAGCGTAAGGGGCGAGTGGGACACTGAAGCTTTCTTT
TRBD1 TRBJ1-5 TRBV5-3 - CARSSSGTGGPNQPQHF TGTGCCAGAAGCTCTTCGGGGACAGGTGGACCCAATCAGCCCCAGCATTTT
- TRBJ2-1 TRBV10-1 - CASLSPGVHTYNEQFF TGCGCCAGCCTTTCCCCGGGGGTTCATACCTACAATGAGCAGTTCTTC
TRBD1 TRBJ2-5 TRBV25-1 - CRGQGEETQYF TGTAGGGGACAGGGAGAAGAGACCCAGTACTTC
TRBD1 TRBJ1-2 TRBV9 - CASSASGQPVGYTF TGTGCCAGCAGCGCGTCGGGACAGCCAGTAGGCTACACCTTC
- TRBJ1-4 TRBV18 - CASSLGRSNEKLFF TGTGCCAGCTCACTCGGACGGAGTAATGAAAAACTGTTTTTT
- TRBJ1-2 TRBV11-2 once CASSRVVQGRSYGYTF TGTGCCAGCAGCCGGGTGGTGCAGGGTAGAAGCTATGGCTACACCTTC
TRBD1 TRBJ1-2 TRBV7-8 - CASSQTGARYGYTF TGTGCCAGCAGCCAGACAGGGGCTCGCTATGGCTACACCTTC
TRBD1 TRBJ1-2 TRBV5-1 - CASSLVQGVPHGYTF TGCGCCAGCAGCTTGGTCCAGGGGGTTCCCCATGGCTACACCTTC
- TRBJ2-3 TRBV4-1 few CASRMGASPITDTQYF TGCGCCAGCAGAATGGGGGCAAGCCCGATCACAGATACGCAGTATTTT
- TRBJ1-2 TRBV27 - CASSLRGNKGYTF TGTGCCAGCAGTTTACGGGGAAATAAGGGCTACACCTTC
- TRBJ2-1 TRBV15 - CATSRVNRGNYNEQFF TGTGCCACCAGCAGAGTGAATAGGGGAAACTACAATGAGCAGTTCTTC
- TRBJ1-1 TRBV30 - CAWIVSTEAFF TGTGCCTGGATAGTTTCCACTGAAGCTTTCTTT
- TRBJ2-5 TRBV11-2 few CASSLGTPQETQYF TGTGCCAGCAGCTTAGGGACACCACAAGAGACCCAGTACTTC
TRBD1 TRBJ1-2 TRBV6-1 - CASTDPGQGNYGYTF TGTGCCAGCACCGACCCGGGACAGGGTAACTATGGCTACACCTTC
- TRBJ2-7 TRBV19 - CASSAEGWGPDPYEQYF TGTGCCAGTAGTGCGGAGGGGTGGGGTCCTGACCCCTACGAGCAGTACTTC
- TRBJ2-3 TRBV5-1 - CALVQPSTDTQYF TGCGCCTTGGTGCAGCCAAGCACAGATACGCAGTATTTT
TRBD1 TRBJ1-2 TRBV23-1 - CASSQRQGNSYGYTF TGCGCCAGCAGTCAACGACAGGGGAATAGCTATGGCTACACCTTC
TRBD1 TRBJ1-6 TRBV7-2 - CASSPVTGGHSPLHF TGTGCCAGCAGCCCGGTGACAGGGGGTCATTCACCCCTCCACTTT
- TRBJ2-5 TRBV28 - CASRKLDSQETQYF TGTGCCAGCAGAAAACTCGATTCCCAGGAGACCCAGTACTTC
TRBD2 TRBJ2-7 TRBV2 few CASSDTSGNYEQYF TGTGCCAGCAGTGACACTAGCGGGAATTACGAGCAGTACTTC
- TRBJ1-1 TRBV11-1 many CASSLNRFTEAFF TGTGCCAGCAGCTTAAACCGATTCACTGAAGCTTTCTTT
- TRBJ2-5 TRBV7-2 - CASSLYRGSQETQYF TGTGCCAGCAGCTTATACCGGGGGAGCCAAGAGACCCAGTACTTC
- TRBJ1-1 TRBV19 - CASSFRGTIIQNTEAFF TGTGCCAGTAGTTTCCGAGGGACAATAATCCAGAACACTGAAGCTTTCTTT
TRBD1 TRBJ2-7 TRBV27 - CASGTGTGYEQYF TGTGCCAGCGGGACCGGGACAGGGTACGAGCAGTACTTC
- TRBJ2-1 TRBV9 - CASSVGSSTSSYNEQFF TGTGCCAGCAGCGTAGGTTCCTCAACAAGCTCCTACAATGAGCAGTTCTTC